This T cell receptor beta chain was identified in a study of vaccination and CD4 T cells after COVID-19. The CDR3 has 16 amino acids. Germline V gene sequence: CDR1 MNHEY, CDR2 SMNVEV (reference sequence). V was pared by 2 bases and J by 1 base, with 13 bases between. The time point: late sampling 161 to 241 days after vaccination in three convalescent patients. In TCRdb, the PCR reads were re-called with MiXCR into one record per CDR3 protein. The sample holds 25,000 to 30,000 distinct CDR3 sequences, 50% to 65% seen once. This sequence joins TRBV27 and TRBJ2-3; D perhaps matches TRBD1 (6 bases). This specimen was CD4+ T cells from blood, taken about 7 months after SARS-CoV-2 vaccination. The sequence derives from a human donor who had recovered from COVID-19. The CDR3: CASSLPQGGGTDTQYF. As DNA, the CDR3 is TGTGCCAGCAGTTTACCGCAAGGGGGTGGCACAGATACGCAGTATTTT.